Listed below are T cell receptor beta chains from one sample, sequenced in a study of blood T cells in healthy people across ages. TCRdb called the 5' RACE reads again in MiXCR, with one record for every CDR3 protein. The table lists under 1,100,000 distinct CDR3 sequences, less than 25% of them singletons, with about 0.69% in the top ten. These records were also assigned to another study, of T cells of mothers and their children.

Sequenced material: blood. Receptors were obtained from a girl aged 2-10 years in good health. Each CDR3 is given with its conserved first and last residue. The order of the fields is D gene, V gene, clone size, J gene, CDR3 protein, CDR3 DNA. A D gene is named only where the DNA matches it firmly. Some rows have no size entry. The others give once, few or many, or a class for an expanded clone.

d_gene: TRBD2
v_gene: TRBV18
abundance: .
j_gene: TRBJ2-7
CDR3aa: CASSPLIGGYEQYF
CDR3nt: TGTGCCAGCTCGCCACTGATCGGGGGGTACGAGCAGTACTTC

d_gene: .
v_gene: TRBV6-2/TRBV6-3
abundance: few
j_gene: TRBJ2-3
CDR3aa: CASRGVADWTDTQYF
CDR3nt: TGTGCCAGCAGAGGAGTGGCTGATTGGACAGATACGCAGTATTTT

d_gene: .
v_gene: TRBV7-8
abundance: .
j_gene: TRBJ2-7
CDR3aa: CASSLALAREQYF
CDR3nt: TGTGCCAGCAGCTTAGCCTTAGCGCGGGAGCAGTACTTC

d_gene: .
v_gene: TRBV28
abundance: few
j_gene: TRBJ2-1
CDR3aa: CASSLGRWGAEQFF
CDR3nt: TGTGCCAGCAGTTTAGGGCGGTGGGGCGCTGAGCAGTTCTTC

d_gene: .
v_gene: TRBV11-2
abundance: many
j_gene: TRBJ2-7
CDR3aa: CASSQKYEQYF
CDR3nt: TGTGCCAGCAGCCAGAAATACGAGCAGTACTTC

d_gene: .
v_gene: TRBV2
abundance: few
j_gene: TRBJ1-1
CDR3aa: CASSEEGKNTEAFF
CDR3nt: TGTGCCAGCAGTGAAGAGGGGAAGAACACTGAAGCTTTCTTT

d_gene: .
v_gene: TRBV13
abundance: .
j_gene: TRBJ2-4
CDR3aa: CASSDSGAGYKNIQYF
CDR3nt: TGTGCCAGCAGTGACTCGGGCGCTGGGTACAAAAACATTCAGTACTTC

d_gene: .
v_gene: TRBV12-3/TRBV12-4
abundance: few
j_gene: TRBJ1-1
CDR3aa: CASTLVGLGDTEAFF
CDR3nt: TGTGCCAGCACCCTCGTGGGTCTGGGAGACACTGAAGCTTTCTTT

d_gene: TRBD2
v_gene: TRBV7-3
abundance: few
j_gene: TRBJ2-3
CDR3aa: CAISLVGGTSTDTQYF
CDR3nt: TGTGCCATCAGCTTAGTCGGGGGGACCAGCACAGATACGCAGTATTTT

d_gene: .
v_gene: TRBV7-6
abundance: once
j_gene: TRBJ1-4
CDR3aa: CASSSYGSPNEKLFF
CDR3nt: TGTGCCAGCAGCTCCTATGGCAGTCCTAATGAAAAACTGTTTTTT

d_gene: .
v_gene: TRBV3-1
abundance: few
j_gene: TRBJ2-5
CDR3aa: CASSQVPPGETQYF
CDR3nt: TGTGCCAGCAGCCAAGTACCCCCGGGAGAGACCCAGTACTTC

d_gene: .
v_gene: TRBV7-2
abundance: .
j_gene: TRBJ1-1
CDR3aa: CASISSPPGLLRWGTEAFF
CDR3nt: TGTGCCAGCATCTCCTCACCGCCGGGGCTCCTGCGGTGGGGCACTGAAGCTTTCTTT

d_gene: TRBD1
v_gene: TRBV9
abundance: .
j_gene: TRBJ1-2
CDR3aa: CASSEGQGGHYGYTF
CDR3nt: TGTGCCAGCAGCGAAGGACAGGGGGGTCACTATGGCTACACCTTC

d_gene: TRBD2
v_gene: TRBV6-1
abundance: few
j_gene: TRBJ2-4
CDR3aa: CASKNGGGDQYF
CDR3nt: TGTGCCAGCAAAAACGGCGGGGGAGATCAGTACTTC

d_gene: .
v_gene: TRBV12-3/TRBV12-4
abundance: .
j_gene: TRBJ2-7
CDR3aa: CASSLVGGDTGEQYF
CDR3nt: TGTGCCAGCAGTTTAGTCGGTGGGGATACGGGCGAGCAGTACTTC

d_gene: .
v_gene: TRBV6-1
abundance: .
j_gene: TRBJ1-6
CDR3aa: CASYWALGESTSSPLHF
CDR3nt: TGTGCCAGCTACTGGGCCCTCGGGGAATCCACCTCTTCACCCCTCCACTTT

d_gene: .
v_gene: TRBV6-1
abundance: .
j_gene: TRBJ2-3
CDR3aa: CASSEAPLGDTQYF
CDR3nt: TGTGCCAGCAGTGAAGCGCCACTTGGGGATACGCAGTATTTT

d_gene: .
v_gene: TRBV21-1
abundance: .
j_gene: TRBJ1-2
CDR3aa: CASSKIDRLPTYGYTF
CDR3nt: TGTGCCAGCAGCAAGATAGACCGGCTGCCCACTTATGGCTACACCTTC

d_gene: TRBD1
v_gene: TRBV13
abundance: few
j_gene: TRBJ2-1
CDR3aa: CASSFGQGNNNEQFF
CDR3nt: TGTGCCAGCAGCTTCGGACAGGGGAATAACAATGAGCAGTTCTTC

d_gene: TRBD2
v_gene: TRBV5-1
abundance: few
j_gene: TRBJ2-1
CDR3aa: CASSFILAGTYNEQFF
CDR3nt: TGCGCCAGCAGCTTTATTTTAGCGGGGACCTACAATGAGCAGTTCTTC

d_gene: .
v_gene: TRBV3-1
abundance: .
j_gene: TRBJ2-7
CDR3aa: CASSQLTGSYEQYF
CDR3nt: TGTGCCAGCAGCCAATTGACGGGTTCCTACGAGCAGTACTTC

d_gene: .
v_gene: TRBV3-1
abundance: .
j_gene: TRBJ2-3
CDR3aa: CASSQVMGLGTDTQYF
CDR3nt: TGTGCCAGCAGCCAAGTTATGGGTCTTGGCACAGATACGCAGTATTTT

d_gene: TRBD2
v_gene: TRBV7-3
abundance: .
j_gene: TRBJ2-3
CDR3aa: CVSSPYGLAGDTQYF
CDR3nt: TGTGTCAGCAGCCCATATGGACTAGCGGGAGATACGCAGTATTTT

d_gene: TRBD2
v_gene: TRBV12-3/TRBV12-4
abundance: .
j_gene: TRBJ2-1
CDR3aa: CASSELAGVKGNEQFF
CDR3nt: TGTGCCAGCAGTGAACTAGCGGGAGTTAAAGGGAATGAGCAGTTCTTC

d_gene: .
v_gene: TRBV27
abundance: .
j_gene: TRBJ2-3
CDR3aa: CASSSYLADTQYF
CDR3nt: TGTGCCAGCAGTTCGTACTTAGCAGATACGCAGTATTTT

d_gene: .
v_gene: TRBV6-5
abundance: .
j_gene: TRBJ2-5
CDR3aa: CASSYTQGKTQYF
CDR3nt: TGTGCCAGCAGTTACACCCAGGGCAAGACCCAGTACTTC

d_gene: TRBD1
v_gene: TRBV2
abundance: .
j_gene: TRBJ2-7
CDR3aa: CASSDIPTGPTYEQYF
CDR3nt: TGTGCCAGCAGTGATATCCCGACAGGGCCAACCTACGAGCAGTACTTC

d_gene: TRBD1
v_gene: TRBV2
abundance: .
j_gene: TRBJ1-2
CDR3aa: CASSEEGGRANYGYTF
CDR3nt: TGTGCCAGCAGTGAAGAAGGGGGCAGAGCTAACTATGGCTACACCTTC